Listed below are T cell receptor beta chains from one sample, sequenced in a study of cytomegalovirus exposure and HLA in healthy donors. Data came from immunoSEQ multiplex PCR; TCRdb stores just in-frame clones and leaves some out. The profile shows some 63,000 clones, 80% of them singletons. The sample taken for sequencing was PBMCs. These receptors were obtained from a woman in her 40s in good health and CMV-seronegative. The CDR3 runs from the conserved cysteine through the conserved F or W. Each record gives: J gene, clone size, V gene, CDR3 length, D gene, CDR3 DNA, CDR3 protein. A D gene is named only where the DNA matches it firmly. Size tells how often a clone was seen (once, few, many) or the class of an expanded clone, and some rows leave it out.

TRBJ2-1 | . | TRBV7-3 | 14 | TRBD1 | TGTGCCAGCAGCTTAGGACAGGGAAGCAATGAGCAGTTCTTC | CASSLGQGSNEQFF
TRBJ1-1 | . | TRBV7-9 | 15 | . | TGTGCCAGCAGCTTATCGAACACCGCTTTAAGTGAAGCTTTCTTT | CASSLSNTALSEAFF
TRBJ2-7 | . | TRBV6-7 | 15 | . | TGTGCCAGCAGTTACTCGATACTTCACTCCTACGAGCAGTACTTC | CASSYSILHSYEQYF
TRBJ2-5 | . | TRBV19 | 15 | . | TGTGCCAGTAGTATAGATCTTAGAAAGCAAGAGACCCAGTACTTC | CASSIDLRKQETQYF
TRBJ2-1 | . | TRBV6-5 | 13 | . | TGTGCCTCCCAGGGTAGGGGGAGAAATGAGCAGTTCTTC | CASQGRGRNEQFF
TRBJ2-7 | . | TRBV6-1 | 12 | . | TGTGCCAGCAGCAACGAGAAGTACGAGCAGTACTTC | CASSNEKYEQYF
TRBJ2-4 | . | TRBV28 | 14 | . | TGTGCCAGCAGTTTAAGCGGGCATCTGGGCATTCAGTACTTC | CASSLSGHLGIQYF
TRBJ2-7 | . | TRBV5-1 | 14 | . | TGCGCCAGCAGCGGTTCGGGAGCATCCTACGAGCAGTACTTC | CASSGSGASYEQYF
TRBJ1-5 | . | TRBV6-6 | 14 | TRBD1 | TGTGCCAGCAGTTTGGACAGGGGTGAACAGCCCCAGCATTTT | CASSLDRGEQPQHF
TRBJ2-5 | few | TRBV6-1 | 12 | TRBD1 | TGTGCCAGCAGGCGGACAGGAGAGACCCAGTACTTC | CASRRTGETQYF
TRBJ2-1 | few | TRBV4-1 | 14 | . | TGCGCCAGCAGCCAAGGTGGTCAGGGTGGTGAGCAGTTCTTC | CASSQGGQGGEQFF
TRBJ1-2 | . | TRBV19 | 12 | . | TGTGCCAGTAGTATAGAGCGTATTGGCTACACCTTC | CASSIERIGYTF
TRBJ2-5 | . | TRBV13 | 18 | TRBD2 | TGTGCCAGCAGCTTAGGCCTAGGGGAGGGGATAAACCAAGAGACCCAGTACTTC | CASSLGLGEGINQETQYF
TRBJ1-2 | . | TRBV7-9 | 14 | . | TGTGCCAGCAGCTTAGGAGAAGGGAGCTATGGCTACACCTTC | CASSLGEGSYGYTF
TRBJ1-2 | . | TRBV28 | 14 | TRBD1 | TGTGCCAGCAGCCCGGACAGGGGCAACTATGGCTACACCTTC | CASSPDRGNYGYTF
TRBJ2-7 | . | TRBV7-2 | 15 | . | TGTGCCAGCGGCTTCGGGCCTAGCATGTCCTACGAGCAGTACTTC | CASGFGPSMSYEQYF
TRBJ1-1 | . | TRBV14 | 15 | . | TGTGCCAGCAGCCGGTACGCTAGCCTGGACACTGAAGCTTTCTTT | CASSRYASLDTEAFF
TRBJ2-1 | . | TRBV6-6 | 16 | TRBD1 | TGTGCCAGCAGTTACACATTCGGACAGGGGGCTAATGAGCAGTTCTTC | CASSYTFGQGANEQFF
TRBJ1-1 | . | TRBV2 | 14 | . | TGTGCCAGCAGTGCTTCAGGGGTAAACACTGAAGCTTTCTTT | CASSASGVNTEAFF
TRBJ1-5 | . | TRBV6-1 | 14 | . | TGTGCCAGCAGCGCGACGGGCGGGGGCCAGCCCCAGCATTTT | CASSATGGGQPQHF
TRBJ2-4 | once | TRBV4-2 | 17 | TRBD1 | TGTGCCAGCAGCCTCTCTACCGGGACAGGGGAGGGAAACATTCAGTACTTC | CASSLSTGTGEGNIQYF
TRBJ2-1 | . | TRBV10-1 | 14 | TRBD2 | TGCGCCGCATCTAGCGGGAGGGCCTACAATGAGCAGTTCTTC | CAASSGRAYNEQFF
TRBJ1-2 | . | TRBV12-5 | 13 | . | TGTGCTAGTGGAGGAGGGTTTTCCTATGGCTACACCTTC | CASGGGFSYGYTF
TRBJ2-2 | once | TRBV28 | 14 | . | TGTGCCAGCAGTCCCACCCGGGGGACCGGGGAGCTGTTTTTT | CASSPTRGTGELFF
TRBJ2-1 | once | TRBV4-1 | 16 | TRBD2 | TGCGCCAGCAGCCCAGTAGCGGGACACTCCTACAATGAGCAGTTCTTC | CASSPVAGHSYNEQFF